This TCR beta chain is drawn from a study of CD8 T cells in ankylosing spondylitis. General study findings and limits: Characteristic, it appeared, of ankylosing spondylitis blood was a TCR beta motif of eight highly homologous variants. Reports say disease-linked clones showed up significantly more in matched ankylosing spondylitis synovial fluid.

It was by quantitative 5'-RACE with molecular barcodes that TCR beta libraries were made. TCRdb re-called the 5' RACE reads through MiXCR, storing one row per CDR3 protein. This sample has 35,000 to 50,000 distinct CDR3 sequences, with 3% to 4% found just once. By sample share, this clonotype is medium-sized (0.01 to 0.1%). The antigen is unknown. Material: blood, either unsorted or a sorted T cell fraction (not recorded which). The source of this sequence is a female donor with ankylosing spondylitis or in good health (not recorded which).

CDR3 in amino acids: CASSADRVREQFF. CDR3 in DNA: TGTGCCAGCAGCGCTGACAGGGTGCGTGAGCAGTTCTTC. This chain links TRBV9 with TRBJ2-1; the match to TRBD1 covers 7 bases. The CDR3 runs 13 residues. Germline V gene lookup returns CDR1 SGDLS and CDR2 YYNGEE. The V segment lost 3 bases and the J segment 9 bases; nucleotides outside the gene matches: 6.